This entry concerns a single TCR beta chain. As yet, its antigen is unknown. The data stem from a study of T cell repertoires in ileal Crohn's disease. Whole-study context: Patients had a median roughly 8-year disease duration, and approximately 35% were active smokers. Findings of the study overall: Compared with non-smokers, active smokers at surgery showed more clonal expansions. Sorted CD8 T cells held more high-frequency clones than CD4.

Included were adult ileal or ileocolonic Crohn's patients indicated for ileocolonic resection. Germline V gene sequence: CDR1 SGHRS, CDR2 YFSETQ. The CDR3 sequence is 15 residues long. Trimming cost V 0 bases and J 3 bases; bases outside gene matches: 5. The table came from immunoSEQ multiplex PCR; TCRdb's copy has only in-frame clones and leaves some out. The sample holds roughly 15,000 clones, approximately 87% seen once. This chain connects TRBV5-1 to TRBJ2-5, with TRBD1 matching over 7 bases. This TCR was sampled from an adult with Crohn's disease. The specimen sequenced was ileal tissue. Here the CDR3 reads CASSLEPTGEETQYF. CDR3 sequence (DNA): TGCGCCAGCAGCTTGGAACCCACAGGGGAAGAGACCCAGTACTTC.